This TCR beta chain emerged from a study of blood T cell repertoires in COVID-19. The method was immunoSEQ multiplex PCR; TCRdb's version includes in-frame clones alone and lacks a portion of them. The sample has 300,000 to 400,000 clones; roughly 90% are singletons. Trimming shortened V by 6 bases and J by 1 base, and 14 bases separated the two germline ends. The CDR3 is made up of 15 amino acids. CDR1 is LNHDA, CDR2 SQIVND, per germline (reference sequence). The chain uses TRBV19 and TRBJ2-3; the D is unclear. This TCR was sampled from a woman in her 30s with acute COVID-19. Sequenced: PBMCs or T cells enriched from blood (not recorded which). Written as DNA, the CDR3 is TGTGCCAGTAGAGCCTACTCTCAGGGCACAGATACGCAGTATTTT. As protein: CASRAYSQGTDTQYF.